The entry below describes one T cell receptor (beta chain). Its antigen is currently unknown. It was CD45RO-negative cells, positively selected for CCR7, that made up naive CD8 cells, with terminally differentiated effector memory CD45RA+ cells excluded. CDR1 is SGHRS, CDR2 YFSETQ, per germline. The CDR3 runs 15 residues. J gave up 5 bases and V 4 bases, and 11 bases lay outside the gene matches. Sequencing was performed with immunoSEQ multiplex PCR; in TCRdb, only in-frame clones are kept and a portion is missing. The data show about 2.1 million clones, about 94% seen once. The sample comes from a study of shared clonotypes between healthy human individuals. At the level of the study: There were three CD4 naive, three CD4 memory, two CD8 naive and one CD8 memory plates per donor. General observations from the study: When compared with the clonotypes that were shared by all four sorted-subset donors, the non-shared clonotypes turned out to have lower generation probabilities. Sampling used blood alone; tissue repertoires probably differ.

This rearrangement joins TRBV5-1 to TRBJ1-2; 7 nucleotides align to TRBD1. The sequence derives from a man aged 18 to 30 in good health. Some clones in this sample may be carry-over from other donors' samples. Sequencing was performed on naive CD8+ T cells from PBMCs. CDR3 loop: CASSPRQGILYGYTF. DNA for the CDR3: TGCGCCAGCAGCCCGAGACAGGGAATATTGTATGGCTACACCTTC. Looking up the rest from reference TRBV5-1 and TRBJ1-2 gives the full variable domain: KAGVTQTPRYLIKTRGQQVTLSCSPISGHRSVSWYQQTPGQGLQFLFEYFSETQRNKGNFPGRFSGRQFSNSRSEMNVSTLELGDSALYLCASSPRQGILYGYTFGSGTRLTVV.